This entry lists 7 T cell receptor beta chains sequenced from one sample in a study of CD8+ T cells in alopecia areata. As the sequencing template, cDNA was produced by extracting RNA and reverse transcribing it. Measured with immunoSEQ multiplex PCR; TCRdb has only the in-frame clones, and not every one. The table lists some 130,000 clones, 45% to 65% of them singletons, with around 15% in the top ten. Treatment given: oral pan-JAK inhibitor, 5-10 mg twice daily. Sequences were derived from CD8+ T cells sorted from blood, sampled at week 4, from a patient treated with tofacitinib. The receptors originated from a human donor with alopecia areata.

This chain links TRBV6-5 with TRBJ1-5, with no clear D. Trimming stripped 4 bases from V and 2 bases from J, with 9 bases between. The V gene's germline CDR1 is MNHEY and CDR2 SVGAGI. The CDR3 spans 14 residues. The CDR3 is CASSFGEGNQPQHF. Written as DNA, the CDR3 is TGTGCCAGCAGTTTTGGGGAGGGCAATCAGCCCCAGCATTTT.

This chain connects TRBV5-1 to TRBJ1-1, with a possible D match to TRBD1 (5 bases). Germline V gene data show CDR1 as SGHRS and CDR2 as YFSETQ. V lost 3 bases, J lost 3 bases, and 9 bases lay in between. The CDR3 contains 13 residues. CDR3 DNA: TGCGCCAGCAGCTCAGGGTCGGACACTGAAGCTTTCTTT. Its protein product is CASSSGSDTEAFF.

The chain has TRBV4-2 and TRBJ1-6; D is unresolved. Germline CDR1 LGHNA, CDR2 YNFKEQ. V was trimmed by 0 bases and J by 0 bases, leaving 9 bases between them. The CDR3 extends over 17 amino acids. In nucleotides, the CDR3 is TGTGCCAGCAGCCAAGATATTGGTATCTCCTATAATTCACCCCTCCACTTT. It translates to CASSQDIGISYNSPLHF.

The J gene is TRBJ2-3, the V gene TRBV7-9; D might be TRBD2 (5 bases). The CDR3 extends over 13 amino acids. The V end was cut by 7 bases, the J end by 4 bases, with 12 bases between. Per germline, CDR1 SEHNR and CDR2 FQNEAQ (reference sequence). The CDR3 reads CASTERGSDTQYF. CDR3 DNA: TGTGCCAGCACCGAACGGGGATCAGATACGCAGTATTTT.

This clone has more than one count but fewer than ten. The genes are TRBV7-8 and TRBJ1-2; tentative D call: TRBD1 (6 bases). Germline lookup yields CDR1 SGHVS and CDR2 FQNEAQ. Trimming pared 1 base from V and 0 bases from J, leaving 9 bases between. The CDR3 contains 15 residues. CDR3: CASSLDWTANYGYTF. In DNA, the CDR3 is TGTGCCAGCAGCTTAGACTGGACAGCTAACTATGGCTACACCTTC.

The chain couples TRBV4-1 to TRBJ1-5; D unresolved. The V gene lost 5 bases and the J gene lost 9 bases, with 20 bases spanning the gap. The CDR3 totals 15 residues. Germline V gene lookup returns CDR1 MGHRA and CDR2 YSYEKL. Here the CDR3 reads CASSRNPIGHRPQHF. CDR3 in DNA: TGCGCCAGCAGCAGGAATCCAATCGGGCATCGGCCCCAGCATTTT.

The table lists this clone with a count of one. The rearrangement links TRBV27 to TRBJ2-7; weak D call: TRBD2 (6 bases). Per germline, CDR1 MNHEY and CDR2 SMNVEV (reference sequence). Trimming pared 6 bases from V and 6 bases from J, leaving 12 bases between. The length of the CDR3 is 12 residues. The DNA of the CDR3 is TGTGCCAGCAGCTCCCCCGGGGGCGAGCAGTACTTC. Translating it yields CASSSPGGEQYF.